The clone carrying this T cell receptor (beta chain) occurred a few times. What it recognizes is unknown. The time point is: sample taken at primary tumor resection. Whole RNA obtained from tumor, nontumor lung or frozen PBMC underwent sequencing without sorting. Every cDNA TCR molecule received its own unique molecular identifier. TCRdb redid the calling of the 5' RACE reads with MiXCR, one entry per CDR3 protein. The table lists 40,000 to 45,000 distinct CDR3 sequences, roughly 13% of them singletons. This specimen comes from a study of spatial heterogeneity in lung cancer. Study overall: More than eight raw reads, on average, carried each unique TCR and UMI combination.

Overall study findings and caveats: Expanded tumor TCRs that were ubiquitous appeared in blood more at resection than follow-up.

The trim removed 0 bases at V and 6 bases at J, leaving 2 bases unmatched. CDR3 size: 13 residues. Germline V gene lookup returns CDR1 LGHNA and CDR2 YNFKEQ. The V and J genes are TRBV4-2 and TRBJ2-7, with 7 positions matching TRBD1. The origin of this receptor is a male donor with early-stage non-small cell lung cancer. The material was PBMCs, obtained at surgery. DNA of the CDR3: TGTGCCAGCAGCCAAGATCCAGGGGGCGAGCAGTACTTC. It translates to CASSQDPGGEQYF.